This TCR beta chain derives from a study of chemoradiotherapy in HPV16-positive cancers. This clone came up once. The CDR3 covers 18 residues. V was trimmed by 6 bases and J by 4 bases, leaving 25 bases between them. Germline lookup yields CDR1 WSHSY and CDR2 SAAADI. Sequenced by immunoSEQ multiplex PCR; TCRdb stores in-frame clones only, minus some. Of around 30,000 clones in the sample, roughly 90% are singletons; the top ten hold 3.5% to 4%. The chain couples TRBV10-2 to TRBJ2-1; the D gene is possibly TRBD1 (8 bases). The receptor was derived from a human donor with HPV-associated anogenital cancer. Specimen: blood, collected from a patient who underwent chemoradiotherapy. Here the CDR3 DNA reads TGCGCCAGCAGAGTACAGGGGGGCACTGGGACTACGTACAATGAGCAGTTCTTC. Encoded protein: CASRVQGGTGTTYNEQFF.